Below, 20 T cell receptor beta chains from the same sample are listed, as sequenced in a study of blood T cell repertoires in COVID-19. Using immunoSEQ multiplex PCR, the repertoire was profiled, and TCRdb retains in-frame clones only, with some absent. In the table there are about 270,000 clones, just under 90% of which are singletons. The specimen was PBMCs or T cells enriched from blood (not recorded which). These receptors all come from a woman in her 30s with acute COVID-19.

The chain is built from TRBV5-1 and TRBJ1-1; possibly TRBD1 for D (6 bases). Germline lookup yields CDR1 SGHRS and CDR2 YFSETQ. Deletions cut 0 bases from V and 4 bases from J, with 13 bases between. This CDR3 is built from 15 residues. The CDR3 loop is CASSLASGGATEAFF. Written as DNA, the CDR3 is TGCGCCAGCAGCTTGGCGAGCGGGGGGGCCACTGAAGCTTTCTTT. The entire variable domain, with the rest obtained from reference TRBV5-1 and TRBJ1-1, is as follows: KAGVTQTPRYLIKTRGQQVTLSCSPISGHRSVSWYQQTPGQGLQFLFEYFSETQRNKGNFPGRFSGRQFSNSRSEMNVSTLELGDSALYLCASSLASGGATEAFFGQGTRLTVV.

V usage is TRBV12-3 or TRBV12-4 and J usage is TRBJ1-3; TRBD1 matches 8 bases. There are 12 residues in the CDR3. V trimming: 4 bases; J trimming: 10 bases; junction bases outside the gene matches: 3. Here the CDR3 reads CASSSRDRTIYF. In nucleotides, the CDR3 is TGTGCCAGCAGTTCCCGGGACAGGACCATATATTTT.

The chain couples TRBV2 to TRBJ1-1, with D possibly being TRBD1 (5 bases). Trimming stripped 6 bases from V and 11 bases from J, with 13 bases between. The CDR3 sequence is 11 residues long. Per germline, CDR1 SNHLY and CDR2 FYNNEI. The CDR3 DNA reads as TGTGCCAGCAGCAGGGAGGGAACGGCTTTCTTT. Translation gives CASSREGTAFF. Full variable domain (remainder filled in from reference TRBV2 and TRBJ1-1): EPEVTQTPSHQVTQMGQEVILRCVPISNHLYFYWYRQILGQKVEFLVSFYNNEISEKSEIFDDQFSVERPDGSNFTLKIRSTKLEDSAMYFCASSREGTAFFGQGTRLTVV.

The chain carries TRBV7-8 and TRBJ2-7, with 10 bases matching TRBD2. This CDR3 is built from 16 residues. Looked up from germline, CDR1 is SGHVS and CDR2 is FQNEAQ. The V gene end was trimmed by 2 bases and the J gene end by 3 bases; junction bases not matched to a gene: 7. In nucleotides, the CDR3 is TGTGCCAGCAGCTTAAGGGTAGCGGGAGGTTTCTACGAGCAGTACTTC. Residues: CASSLRVAGGFYEQYF.

This clone was detected a few times. The chain links TRBV15 to TRBJ2-6; D possibly corresponds to TRBD1 (5 bases). The CDR3 contains 15 residues. Deletions cut 5 bases from V and 2 bases from J, with 10 bases between. CDR1 is LNHNV and CDR2 is YYDKDF in the germline V gene (reference sequence). CDR3 nucleotide sequence: TGTGCCACCAGCCCCCCAGGGACTGGGGCCAACGTCCTGACTTTC. This gives the protein CATSPPGTGANVLTF.

The V call is TRBV28, the J call TRBJ1-1, with 7 bases fitting TRBD1. The trim removed 4 bases at V and 6 bases at J, leaving 14 bases unmatched. This CDR3 contains 16 residues. Germline assignment: CDR1 MDHEN and CDR2 SYDVKM. CDR3 DNA sequence: TGTGCCAGCAGTTCACCTGGACAGGTACATTGGCCTGAAGCTTTCTTT. Protein: CASSSPGQVHWPEAFF.

This clone was detected once. This chain uses TRBV5-6 with TRBJ2-3; 7 nucleotides match TRBD1. The J segment lost 2 bases and the V segment lost 4 bases, leaving 4 bases of the junction unmatched. From germline, CDR1 is SGHDT and CDR2 YYEEEE. The CDR3 totals 14 residues. The CDR3 nucleotides are TGTGCCAGCAGCCCCGGGACAGCCACAGATACGCAGTATTTT. It codes for CASSPGTATDTQYF.

This clone occurred once. The V gene is TRBV29-1, the J gene TRBJ1-2; D is uncertain. V shed 2 bases and J shed 4 bases, with 8 bases lying between them. CDR1 is SQVTM and CDR2 is ANQGSEA in the germline V gene. The CDR3 spans 12 residues. DNA for the CDR3: TGCAGCGTTGAAACCGGGATCTATGGCTACACCTTC. Translating gives CSVETGIYGYTF.

V gene TRBV7-9 combines with J gene TRBJ1-2; 10 bases map to TRBD1. Germline loops: CDR1 SEHNR, CDR2 FQNEAQ (reference sequence). V was pared by 1 base and J by 4 bases, with 0 bases of the junction left unmatched. This CDR3 region has 14 residues. The CDR3 loop is CASSLGDRGYGYTF. CDR3 nucleotide sequence: TGTGCCAGCAGCTTAGGGGACAGGGGCTATGGCTACACCTTC. Full variable domain (missing parts from reference TRBV7-9 and TRBJ1-2): DTGVSQNPRHKITKRGQNVTFRCDPISEHNRLYWYRQTLGQGPEFLTYFQNEAQLEKSRLLSDRFSAERPKGSFSTLEIQRTEQGDSAMYLCASSLGDRGYGYTFGSGTRLTVV.

The chain employs TRBV3-1 (or the pseudogene TRBV3-2) and TRBJ1-2; D perhaps matches TRBD1 (5 bases). Germline assignment: CDR1 LGHDT and CDR2 YNNKEL (reference sequence). Trimming took 1 base from V and 1 from J, leaving 10 bases between them. The CDR3 runs to 15 residues. The CDR3 region has the DNA TGTGCCAGCAGCCAAGGATGGGACTATAACTATGGCTACACCTTC. Translated, it gives CASSQGWDYNYGYTF.

The chain employs TRBV28 and TRBJ2-6; 8 bases match TRBD1. Germline CDR1 reads MDHEN; CDR2 reads SYDVKM. The CDR3 extends over 17 amino acids. Trimming removed 5 bases from V and 4 bases from J; junction bases left unmatched: 10. This CDR3 is CASSPSRQGTGANVLTF. Here the CDR3 DNA reads TGTGCCAGCAGTCCCTCCCGACAGGGGACCGGGGCCAACGTCCTGACTTTC. The complete variable domain, with remaining parts taken from reference TRBV28 and TRBJ2-6, reads DVKVTQSSRYLVKRTGEKVFLECVQDMDHENMFWYRQDPGLGLRLIYFSYDVKMKEKGDIPEGYSVSREKKERFSLILESASTNQTSMYLCASSPSRQGTGANVLTFGAGSRLTVL.

The chain carries TRBV5-6 and TRBJ2-7, with 7 bases lining up with TRBD2. J was trimmed by 5 bases and V by 3 bases; bases with no gene match: 11. The germline gives CDR1 SGHDT, CDR2 YYEEEE. There are 15 residues in the CDR3. CDR3 amino acids: CASSWQGLDRNEQYF. DNA for the CDR3: TGTGCCAGCAGCTGGCAAGGACTAGATCGCAACGAGCAGTACTTC. Based on the CDR3 plus reference TRBV5-6 and TRBJ2-7, the full variable domain is DAGVTQSPTHLIKTRGQQVTLRCSPKSGHDTVSWYQQALGQGPQFIFQYYEEEERQRGNFPDRFSGHQFPNYSSELNVNALLLGDSALYLCASSWQGLDRNEQYFGPGTRLTVT.

J is TRBJ1-2 and V is TRBV7-9, with a tentative D call TRBD1 (5 bases). Trimming took 4 bases from V and 8 from J, leaving 17 bases between them. Germline V gene data show CDR1 as SEHNR and CDR2 as FQNEAQ (reference sequence). CDR3 size: 14 residues. This CDR3 reads CASSSGTPPGGYTF. CDR3 DNA sequence: TGTGCCAGCAGCTCCGGGACTCCTCCTGGAGGCTACACCTTC.

The chain employs TRBV7-9 and TRBJ2-1; D unclear. Germline CDR1 and CDR2: SEHNR and FQNEAQ (reference sequence). CDR3 size: 13 residues. With 5 bases removed from V and 2 bases from J, the gap between germline ends came to 7 bases. As DNA, the CDR3 is TGTGCCAGCAGCGCCCAGGCCTACAATGAGCAGTTCTTC. Translating it yields CASSAQAYNEQFF.

V gene TRBV5-1 combines with J gene TRBJ2-7; 7 bases align to TRBD2. The CDR3 is 17 amino acids. Trimming took 0 bases from V and 5 from J; bases not matched to a gene: 14. Looked up from germline, CDR1 is SGHRS and CDR2 is YFSETQ. CDR3 DNA: TGCGCCAGCAGCTTGGTTCGTGCTGGGGATGGGGGGGACGAGCAGTACTTC. This translates into CASSLVRAGDGGDEQYF.

The rearrangement joins TRBV19 to TRBJ1-2; possible D gene TRBD1, 5 bases. The length of the CDR3 is 17 residues. V lost 0 bases and J lost 0, with 14 bases in between. CDR1 and CDR2 (germline): LNHDA, SQIVND (reference sequence). DNA of the CDR3: TGTGCCAGTAGTATAGAGAGTCTGGGGCACGCTAACTATGGCTACACCTTC. This translates into CASSIESLGHANYGYTF.

This clone has just a few counts. The rearrangement joins TRBV24-1 to TRBJ2-7; 11 nucleotides match TRBD1. Germline loops: CDR1 KGHDR, CDR2 SFDVKD. This CDR3 contains 16 residues. Unmatched junction bases numbered 10, after V lost 4 bases and J lost 6 bases. CDR3 DNA sequence: TGTGCCACCAGTGACCCGAGCCTTGGGACAGGGGGCGAGCAGTACTTC. Translating it yields CATSDPSLGTGGEQYF.

The chain combines TRBV5-5 with TRBJ1-3; 7 bases map to TRBD1. The CDR3 covers 15 residues. V dropped 0 bases and J dropped 2; count of bases not matched to a gene: 2. Germline CDR1 reads SGHKS; CDR2 reads YYEKEE (reference sequence). In DNA, the CDR3 is TGTGCCAGCAGCTTGGCCAGGGGGACTGGAAACACCATATATTTT. Its translation is CASSLARGTGNTIYF.

V usage is TRBV18 and J usage is TRBJ1-1, with TRBD1 identical over 8 bases. Losses at the gene ends were 3 bases for V and 5 bases for J; bases not matched to a gene: 8. The CDR3 contains 15 residues. Germline V gives CDR1 KGHSH, CDR2 LQKENI. For the CDR3, the DNA is TGTGCCAGCTCACCCACAGGACAGGGTGGGACTGAAGCTTTCTTT. It yields the protein CASSPTGQGGTEAFF.

The V gene is TRBV19, the J gene TRBJ2-7; a weak D match, TRBD2 (6 bases). Deletions cut 9 bases from V and 2 bases from J, with 14 bases between. CDR1 and CDR2 from the germline V gene are LNHDA and SQIVND (reference sequence). The CDR3 has 13 amino acids. The CDR3 DNA follows: TGTGCCAGCCTCGGGGGTCCCGCCTACGAGCAGTACTTC. It specifies CASLGGPAYEQYF.